The 4 T cell receptor beta chains given below trace back to one sample, sequenced in a study of blood T cell repertoires in COVID-19. Libraries were prepared by immunoSEQ multiplex PCR; TCRdb keeps only in-frame clonotypes and omits some of them. This table has around 200,000 clones, around 90% appearing once. The sample consisted of peripheral blood. The receptors derive from a woman younger than 35 who had recovered from COVID-19.

The chain combines TRBV11-2 with TRBJ2-7; 14 nucleotides agree with TRBD2. The CDR3 is 17 amino acids. V gave up 3 bases and J gave up 2 bases; unmatched junction bases: 6. CDR1 is SGHAT and CDR2 is FQNNGV in the germline V gene. The CDR3 DNA sequence: TGTGCCAGCAGCTTTTCGGGACTAGCGGGAGAAGCCTACGAGCAGTACTTC. Protein: CASSFSGLAGEAYEQYF. The entire variable domain, with the rest obtained from reference TRBV11-2 and TRBJ2-7, is as follows: EAGVAQSPRYKIIEKRQSVAFWCNPISGHATLYWYQQILGQGPKLLIQFQNNGVVDDSQLPKDRFSAERLKGVDSTLKIQPAKLEDSAVYLCASSFSGLAGEAYEQYFGPGTRLTVT.

The rearrangement uses TRBV18 and TRBJ1-1; TRBD1 matches at 10 bases. There are 19 residues in the CDR3. Germline-derived CDR1 and CDR2 are KGHSH and LQKENI. Trimming took 3 bases from V and 0 from J; bases not matched to a gene: 13. CDR3 loop: CASSPNPRDRGLMNTEAFF. The DNA of the CDR3 is TGTGCCAGCTCACCCAATCCCCGGGACAGGGGATTAATGAACACTGAAGCTTTCTTT.

The chain combines TRBV7-9 with TRBJ1-6; possible D gene TRBD1, 6 bases. Per germline, CDR1 SEHNR and CDR2 FQNEAQ (reference sequence). V shed 5 bases and J shed 7 bases, with 12 bases lying between them. This CDR3 is built from 14 residues. CDR3 in DNA: TGTGCCAGCAGCGCAGGGACACCAAATTCACCCCTCCACTTT. Its protein is CASSAGTPNSPLHF.

This chain uses TRBV6-2 or TRBV6-3 with TRBJ2-7; 8 bases align to TRBD2. This CDR3 spans 15 amino acids. The V segment lost 2 bases and the J segment 0 bases; nucleotides outside the gene matches: 3. Germline lookup yields CDR1 MNHEY and CDR2 SVGEGT. The CDR3 DNA follows: TGTGCCAGCAGTTACCGACTAGCGTTCTCCTACGAGCAGTACTTC. It translates to CASSYRLAFSYEQYF.